The TCR beta chain described here comes from a study of OX40 agonist ivuxolimab in advanced cancers. Study as a whole: A male proportion of 82.7% was recorded, with mean age approximately 60 years and range about 20 to 79. Enrollees could have had prior anti-PD-1, anti-PD-L1 or anti-CTLA-4 therapy, which 40% had received. Study-wide findings and caveats: Clonal expansion from baseline to week 6 occurred in both CD4+ and CD8+ T cells. Mean expanded clone counts were higher in CD8+ than CD4+ T cells.

Here immunoSEQ multiplex PCR was the method, and the copy in TCRdb shows in-frame clones only, minus some. The sample includes 75,000 to 100,000 clones, roughly nine tenths seen only once; the top ten take roughly 0.31%. This clone was recorded only once. Its specificity is not known. V was cut by 5 bases and J by 4 bases, with 14 bases left in between. This CDR3 region has 14 residues. Germline CDR1 reads SGHTA; CDR2 reads FQGTGA. The rearrangement links TRBV7-3 to TRBJ2-5, with a tentative D call TRBD1 (5 bases). The source of this sequence is an adult with an advanced solid tumor such as melanoma, head and neck, liver or kidney cancer. The material was CD4+ or CD8+ T cells sorted from blood, obtained in a trial of the OX40 agonist ivuxolimab. CDR3: CASSPTVGAETQYF. The CDR3 DNA follows: TGTGCCAGCAGCCCTACAGTAGGGGCAGAGACCCAGTACTTC.